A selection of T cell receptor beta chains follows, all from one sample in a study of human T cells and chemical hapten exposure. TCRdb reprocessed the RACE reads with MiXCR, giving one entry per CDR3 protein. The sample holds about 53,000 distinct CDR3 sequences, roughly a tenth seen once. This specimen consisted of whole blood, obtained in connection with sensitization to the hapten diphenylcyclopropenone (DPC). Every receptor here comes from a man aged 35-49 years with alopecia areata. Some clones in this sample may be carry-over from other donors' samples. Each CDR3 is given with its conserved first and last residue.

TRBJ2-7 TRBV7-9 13 CASSFPPDHEQYF
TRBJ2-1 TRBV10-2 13 CASSAILAAEQFF
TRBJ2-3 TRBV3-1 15 CASSQDGTPRDTQYF
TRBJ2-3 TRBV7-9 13 CASSLTRQDTQYF
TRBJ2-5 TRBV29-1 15 CSVAQTPGGQETQYF
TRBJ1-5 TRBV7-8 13 CASSRRPDQPQHF
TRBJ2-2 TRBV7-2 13 CASSFHSTGELFF
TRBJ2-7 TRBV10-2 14 CASSDPARAYEQYF
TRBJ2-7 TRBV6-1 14 CASSTGDRAYEQYF
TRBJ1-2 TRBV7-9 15 CASSLTTGGNYGYTF
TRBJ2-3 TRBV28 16 CASSRWDGSISDTQYF
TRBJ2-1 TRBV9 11 CASSVEDEQFF
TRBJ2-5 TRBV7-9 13 CASSLPVFETQYF
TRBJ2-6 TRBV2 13 CASIRTGANVLTF
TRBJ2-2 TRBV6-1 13 CASRGTGPGELFF
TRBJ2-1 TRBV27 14 CASSAPTGAGEQFF
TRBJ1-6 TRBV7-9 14 CASSLPFLNSPLHF
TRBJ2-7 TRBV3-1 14 CASSQGQVSYEQYF
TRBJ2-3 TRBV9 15 CASSVVGLHKDTQYF
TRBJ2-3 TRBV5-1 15 CASSQTGHRTDTQYF
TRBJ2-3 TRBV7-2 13 CASSLQGGDTQYF
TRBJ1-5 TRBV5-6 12 CASSRTGQPQHF
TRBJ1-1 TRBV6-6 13 CASNLQGSTEAFF
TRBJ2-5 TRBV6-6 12 CASSSSQETQYF
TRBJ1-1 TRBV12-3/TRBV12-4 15 CASSRGVGRGTEAFF
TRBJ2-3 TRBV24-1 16 CATSVVSRPRTDTQYF
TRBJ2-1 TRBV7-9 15 CASSFARASGSEQFF
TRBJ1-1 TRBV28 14 CASSPTRQQSEAFF
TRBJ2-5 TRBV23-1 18 CASGRLAGESIGEETQYF
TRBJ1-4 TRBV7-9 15 CASRVGLATNEKLFF
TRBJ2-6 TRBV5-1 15 CASSTTSSGANVLTF
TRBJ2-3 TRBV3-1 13 CASSQESTDTQYF
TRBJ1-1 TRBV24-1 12 CATSDSNTEAFF
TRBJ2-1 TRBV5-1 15 CASSLGQGEYNEQFF
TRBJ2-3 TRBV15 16 CATSRGTSGSTDTQYF
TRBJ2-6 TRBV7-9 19 CASSLRPGDSRAGANVLTF
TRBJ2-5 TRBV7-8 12 CASSLGAETQYF
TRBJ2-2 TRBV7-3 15 CASSFMAGVGGELFF
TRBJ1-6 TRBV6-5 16 CASSYVLSSYNSPLHF
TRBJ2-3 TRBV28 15 CASSLSGRLADTQYF
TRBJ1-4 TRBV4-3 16 CASSQGSGQKNEKLFF
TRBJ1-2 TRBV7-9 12 CASSPGRQGNTF
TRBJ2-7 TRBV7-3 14 CASSSSGGSYEQYF
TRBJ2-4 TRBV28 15 CASSLTSVAKNIQYF
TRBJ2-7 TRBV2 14 CASSETRVSYEQYF